Following are 27 T cell receptor beta chains from one sample sequenced in a study of tumor-infiltrating lymphocytes in primary liver carcinoma. Production of TCR beta cDNA used about 500 ng total RNA together with a constant-region primer. Libraries of TCR beta came from three nested multiplex PCR rounds with slightly modified ARM-PCR. Primers for the first two PCR rounds were TRBV1-TRBV30 forward primers and a C-beta reverse primer (roughly 10 cycles per round). One entry per CDR3 protein, called by TCRdb with MiXCR from the multiplex PCR reads. The sample lists roughly 80,000 distinct CDR3 sequences, roughly 72% occurring once. RNA and DNA were co-extracted from about 20-30 mg of unsorted bulk tissue. Sequenced: liver tumor tissue from sampling region 1. Documented subset: tumor region T1, superior pole. These receptors all stem from a man aged 35 to 55 with primary liver carcinoma and hepatitis B virus infection.

In the case of this clonotype: A read error may explain this, as a much larger clone is one base away. V and J are TRBV30 and TRBJ1-4; perhaps TRBD1 as D (5 bases). The CDR3 runs 14 residues. Germline assignment: CDR1 GTSNPN and CDR2 SVGIG (reference sequence). The CDR3 protein is CACSVNGAGEKLFF. The CDR3 bases are TGTGCCTGTAGTGTAAACGGGGCAGGCGAAAAACTGTTTTTT. The entire variable domain, with the rest obtained from reference TRBV30 and TRBJ1-4, is as follows: SQTIHQWPATLVQPVGSPLSLECTVEGTSNPNLYWYRQAAGRGLQLLFYSVGIGQISSEVPQNLSASRPQDRQFILSSKKLLLSDSGFYLCACSVNGAGEKLFFGSGTQLSVL.

By share, this clonotype ranks as medium-sized. The CDR3 region has the DNA TGCAGCGTTGACGGTAACTCCTACAATGAGCAGTTCTTC. It encodes CSVDGNSYNEQFF. This chain uses TRBV29-1 with TRBJ2-1; D uncertain. The V gene lost 3 bases and the J gene lost 0 bases, with 6 bases spanning the gap. CDR3 size: 13 residues. Germline loops: CDR1 SQVTM, CDR2 ANQGSEA.

In this sample, this clonotype turned up a few times. A much larger clone is a single base away; this may be a read error. This rearrangement joins TRBV5-1 to TRBJ2-6, with a tentative D call TRBD1 (5 bases). Germline CDR1 is SGHRS and CDR2 is YFSETQ. This CDR3 contains 17 residues. This chain's CDR3 is CASSLAPQGSGANILTF. DNA of the CDR3: TGCGCCAGCAGCTTGGCTCCCCAGGGCTCTGGGGCCAACATCCTGACTTTC. Based on the CDR3 plus reference TRBV5-1 and TRBJ2-6, the full variable domain is KAGVTQTPRYLIKTRGQQVTLSCSPISGHRSVSWYQQTPGQGLQFLFEYFSETQRNKGNFPGRFSGRQFSNSRSEMNVSTLELGDSALYLCASSLAPQGSGANILTFGAGSRLTVL.

V gene TRBV29-1 combines with J gene TRBJ1-1; D might be TRBD1 (5 bases). Trimming removed 8 bases at V and 4 bases at J, with 17 bases between. Germline V CDR1 and CDR2: SQVTM, ANQGSEA. The length of the CDR3 is 13 residues. The CDR3 region has the DNA TGCAGCATCGCCGGGGGAGTGCGCACTGAAGCTTTCTTT. Amino acids: CSIAGGVRTEAFF.

About this clonotype itself: One end of the junction varies from germline; a read error may be responsible. The V and J genes are TRBV6-6 and TRBJ2-7, with a tentative D call TRBD1 (5 bases). This CDR3 region has 14 residues. Germline V CDR1 and CDR2: MNHNY, SVGAGI (reference sequence). The CDR3 DNA is TGTGCCAGCAAAATGATGGGGCAGAGCTACGAGCAGTGCTTC. This gives the protein CASKMMGQSYEQCF.

In the case of this clonotype: Germline is not matched at one junction end, which may reflect a read error. The chain has TRBV11-2 and TRBJ2-2, with 9 bases matching TRBD2. CDR1 and CDR2 (germline): SGHAT, FQNNGV. This CDR3 contains 16 residues. This CDR3 is CASSLEALAGIGELFF. In nucleotides, the CDR3 is TGTGCCAGTAGCTTAGAGGCGCTAGCGGGAATCGGGGAGCTGTTTTTC.

For this clonotype: A read error may account for a junction end that differs from germline. The genes are TRBV29-1 and TRBJ2-5; no definite D call. The CDR3 runs to 13 residues. The germline gives CDR1 SQVTM, CDR2 ANQGSEA. This CDR3 reads CSVEGRLKEIQYF. The CDR3 nucleotides are TGCAGCGTTGAAGGACGGTTAAAAGAGATCCAGTACTTC.

This chain joins TRBV29-1 and TRBJ2-5; unclear D gene. Germline CDR1 reads SQVTM; CDR2 reads ANQGSEA. CDR3 length: 11 amino acids. Deletions cut 8 bases from V and 3 bases from J, with 10 bases between. This CDR3 reads CSYRQEETQYF. CDR3 DNA: TGCAGCTACCGTCAGGAAGAGACCCAGTACTTC.

Concerning this clonotype itself: Without the conserved terminal phenylalanine or tryptophan, this CDR3 likely stems from a read error. This chain links TRBV10-3 with TRBJ1-1; D is perhaps TRBD1 (6 bases). This CDR3 is 15 amino acids long. Per the germline V gene, CDR1 is ENHRY and CDR2 is SYGVKD. CDR3 residues: CAISEPGQMNTEAFL. The CDR3 nucleotides are TGTGCCATCAGTGAGCCGGGACAAATGAACACAGAAGCTTTCCTT.

The V and J genes are TRBV29-1 and TRBJ2-3; 8 bases are a match to TRBD1. CDR3 length equals 14 residues. V trimming: 7 bases; J trimming: 5 bases; junction bases outside the gene matches: 11. Germline values: CDR1 SQVTM, CDR2 ANQGSEA. CDR3 DNA sequence: TGCAGCGCTGTGACCGGGACAGGACTAGATACGCAGTATTTT. Residues: CSAVTGTGLDTQYF.

The V gene is TRBV11-3, the J gene TRBJ2-3, with D perhaps matching TRBD1 (5 bases). The J call is uncertain, as TRBJ1-5 better fits the DNA end. This CDR3 comprises 14 residues. Germline assignment: CDR1 SGHNT and CDR2 YENEEA. This CDR3 reads CASSLRGSTGTQHF. The CDR3 region has the DNA TGTGCCAGTAGTTTACGCGGGAGCACAGGTACGCAGCATTTT.

This clonotype was recorded once. Mismatch with germline at one junction end may stem from a read error. This rearrangement joins TRBV4-1 to TRBJ2-4; tentatively, D is TRBD1 (6 bases). The germline gives CDR1 MGHRA, CDR2 YSYEKL. The CDR3 extends over 18 amino acids. The CDR3 nucleotides are TGCGTCAGCAGCCAAGATTGGGGGCCATCATTAGCCAAAAACATTCAGTACTTC. Translation gives CVSSQDWGPSLAKNIQYF.

Notes on this clonotype: This CDR3 fails to terminate in the conserved phenylalanine or tryptophan, so it likely reflects a read error. The V gene is TRBV6-2 or TRBV6-3, the J gene TRBJ2-1; D is uncertain. CDR1 is MNHEY, CDR2 SVGEGT, per germline. The CDR3 is made up of 11 amino acids. CDR3 protein: CASSWGNDQFS. DNA of the CDR3: TGTGCCAGCAGTTGGGGTAATGACCAGTTCTCC.

On this clonotype: A read error may produce the germline difference seen at one junction end. DNA of the CDR3: TGTGCCAGCAGTCTCGGACTCTTTGGGGCCTACAATGTGCAGTTCTTC. It specifies CASSLGLFGAYNVQFF. The genes are TRBV5-8 and TRBJ2-1; TRBD1 or TRBD2 may be the D gene (5 bases each). In germline, CDR1 is SGHTS, CDR2 YDEGEE. The CDR3 is 16 residues long.

In regard to this clonotype: The CDR3 end shows no conserved phenylalanine or tryptophan, and so a read error is likely. The gene calls are TRBV6-1 and TRBJ2-2; D remains unclear. The V gene's germline CDR1 is MNHNS and CDR2 SASEGT. The CDR3 extends over 12 amino acids. The CDR3 here is CASRPDTGELFY. The CDR3 region has the DNA TGTGCCAGCAGGCCCGACACAGGGGAGCTGTTTTAT.

The rearrangement joins TRBV25-1 to TRBJ2-3; D is undetermined. The V gene's germline CDR1 is MGHDK and CDR2 SYGVNS. The CDR3 is 12 amino acids. V lost 2 bases to trimming and J lost 14 bases, with 14 bases between them. Here the CDR3 DNA reads TGTGCCAGCAGTGAAATGGTGGCGCCCAGGTATTTT. Protein sequence: CASSEMVAPRYF.

This clonotype was seen at least ten times. J is TRBJ2-6 and V is TRBV21-1; TRBD1 reflects the table's D call only, with no check against the DNA. TRBV21-1 is annotated as a pseudogene. This CDR3 spans 14 amino acids. CDR3 protein: CAGSNRVGANVLTF. The DNA of the CDR3 is TGTGCCGGCAGCAACAGGGTTGGGGCCAACGTCCTGACTTTC.

This clonotype was seen a handful of times. This chain connects TRBV20-1 to TRBJ2-7, with 8 bases lining up with TRBD2. Looked up from germline, CDR1 is DFQATT and CDR2 is SNEGSKA (reference sequence). J was trimmed by 5 bases and V by 3 bases; bases with no gene match: 18. CDR3 length equals 17 residues. CDR3 loop: CSARGSRSGGPFDEQYF. The DNA of the CDR3 is TGCAGTGCTAGGGGATCTAGGTCGGGAGGGCCGTTTGACGAGCAGTACTTC.

Notes on this clonotype: Germline and junction disagree at one end, which may indicate a read error. The CDR3 DNA follows: TGTACCAGCAGCTTAGGTCGAGGGAGCGATGAGCAGTTCTTC. This encodes CTSSLGRGSDEQFF. V usage is TRBV7-9 and J usage is TRBJ2-1; possible D gene TRBD2, 5 bases. The CDR3 loop spans 14 amino acids. Germline V gene data show CDR1 as SEHNR and CDR2 as FQNEAQ (reference sequence).

In its sample, this clonotype is medium-sized. The chain combines TRBV6-5 with TRBJ2-1; D might be TRBD1 or TRBD2, each matching 5 bases. The CDR3 has 15 residues. The V end lost 6 bases, the J end lost 8 bases, and 20 bases lay between the germline ends. Germline lookup yields CDR1 MNHEY and CDR2 SVGAGI. The CDR3 DNA reads TGTGCCAGCAGGACGGACGGGGCACAGACGGATGAGCAGTTCTTC. Encoded protein: CASRTDGAQTDEQFF.

This sequence joins TRBV6-5 and TRBJ2-1; unclear D gene. The CDR3 is 12 amino acids. From germline, CDR1 is MNHEY and CDR2 SVGAGI. The ends were cut back, 10 bases at V and 9 bases at J, with 16 bases in the middle. The DNA for the CDR3 is TGTGCCACCCGTAGGCGATGGGGTGAGCAGTTCTTC. Translation: CATRRRWGEQFF.

This clonotype has a single count. Germline is not matched at one junction end, which may reflect a read error. The chain joins TRBV4-1 to TRBJ2-3; D is unclear. CDR1 MGHRA and CDR2 YSYEKL come from the germline V gene. This CDR3 is 15 amino acids long. The CDR3 is CANSPEDGARDTQYF. The CDR3 DNA is TGCGCCAACAGCCCTGAGGACGGAGCCAGAGATACGCAGTATTTT.

The count of this clonotype is one. Because it lacks the conserved phenylalanine or tryptophan at the end, this CDR3 is likely a read error. The rearrangement uses TRBV4-1 and TRBJ2-1; D possibly corresponds to TRBD2 (6 bases). The CDR3 runs 18 residues. CDR1 and CDR2 from the germline V gene are MGHRA and YSYEKL. CDR3 in DNA: TGCGCCATCAGCCAAGGGGTCCTAGCGAGGAGCTCCTACAATGAGCAGTTCTTA. It is translated as CAISQGVLARSSYNEQFL.

This clonotype was counted only a few times. A much larger clone sits a single nucleotide away, making a read error possible. This chain links TRBV11-2 with TRBJ1-6; D may be TRBD1 (6 bases). The V gene's germline CDR1 is SGHAT and CDR2 FQNNGV. Between the trimmed V and J ends, which lost 4 bases and 7 bases, there was a span of 14 bases. CDR3 length: 15 residues. CDR3 DNA sequence: TGTGCCAGCAGCTCAACTGGGCAGGGGAATTCACCCCTCCACTTT. It codes for CASSSTGQGNSPLHF. Using reference TRBV11-2 and TRBJ1-6 for the parts outside the CDR3, the full variable domain is EAGVAQSPRYKIIEKRQSVAFWCNPISGHATLYWYQQILGQGPKLLIQFQNNGVVDDSQLPKDRFSAERLKGVDSTLKIQPAKLEDSAVYLCASSSTGQGNSPLHFGNGTRLTVT.

This clonotype was recorded many times. The chain recombines TRBV6-1 with TRBJ2-4, with TRBD2 matching 10 bases. J gave up 4 bases and V 10 bases, and 10 bases lay outside the gene matches. Germline values: CDR1 MNHNS, CDR2 SASEGT. There are 15 residues in the CDR3. CDR3 DNA: TGTGCCACTCTAGCGGGAGAAGGAGAGAAAAACATTCAGTACTTC. Protein: CATLAGEGEKNIQYF.

This clonotype was found once. One junction end does not reproduce the germline sequence, and a read error may be involved. The chain couples TRBV5-1 to TRBJ2-5, with D perhaps given as TRBD1 or TRBD2 (5 bases each). This CDR3 contains 15 residues. CDR1 is SGHRS and CDR2 is YFSETQ in the germline V gene. In DNA form, the CDR3 reads TGCGCCAGCAGCTTGGCCTATGTAGGGGTGGAGGCCCAGTATTTC. Translation: CASSLAYVGVEAQYF.

The chain couples TRBV12-3 or TRBV12-4 to TRBJ2-5; the match to TRBD2 covers 7 bases. Trimming cost V 6 bases and J 9 bases; bases outside gene matches: 10. The CDR3 has 13 amino acids. Here the CDR3 DNA reads TGTGCCAGCAGCGGGACTACCAAAGATGCCCAGTACTTC. Translating gives CASSGTTKDAQYF.